This T cell receptor beta chain came from a study of cytomegalovirus exposure and HLA in healthy donors. Overall study: Early released data had 65 million to 100 million unique TCRs, all coming from HLA-typed donors. Of all 400 or so donors who were genotyped, roughly 83% belonged to the Caucasian-associated ancestry cluster.

Amplification used 60 Vbeta primers and 13 Jbeta primers. The table came from immunoSEQ multiplex PCR; TCRdb's copy has only in-frame clones and leaves some out. The sample lists 100,000 or so clones, approximately 74% occurring once. Germline loops: CDR1 MNHEY, CDR2 SMNVEV (reference sequence). With 5 bases clipped from V and 7 bases from J, the junction kept 17 bases outside the gene matches. The CDR3 loop spans 17 amino acids. The sample was PBMCs. This sequence was found in a woman in her 40s in good health and CMV-seronegative. The chain joins TRBV27 to TRBJ2-4, with 7 bases that match TRBD2. The chain's CDR3 is CASSPLPIVGRVNIQYF. The CDR3, as DNA: TGTGCCAGCAGTCCCCTACCGATTGTAGGGAGGGTGAACATTCAGTACTTC.